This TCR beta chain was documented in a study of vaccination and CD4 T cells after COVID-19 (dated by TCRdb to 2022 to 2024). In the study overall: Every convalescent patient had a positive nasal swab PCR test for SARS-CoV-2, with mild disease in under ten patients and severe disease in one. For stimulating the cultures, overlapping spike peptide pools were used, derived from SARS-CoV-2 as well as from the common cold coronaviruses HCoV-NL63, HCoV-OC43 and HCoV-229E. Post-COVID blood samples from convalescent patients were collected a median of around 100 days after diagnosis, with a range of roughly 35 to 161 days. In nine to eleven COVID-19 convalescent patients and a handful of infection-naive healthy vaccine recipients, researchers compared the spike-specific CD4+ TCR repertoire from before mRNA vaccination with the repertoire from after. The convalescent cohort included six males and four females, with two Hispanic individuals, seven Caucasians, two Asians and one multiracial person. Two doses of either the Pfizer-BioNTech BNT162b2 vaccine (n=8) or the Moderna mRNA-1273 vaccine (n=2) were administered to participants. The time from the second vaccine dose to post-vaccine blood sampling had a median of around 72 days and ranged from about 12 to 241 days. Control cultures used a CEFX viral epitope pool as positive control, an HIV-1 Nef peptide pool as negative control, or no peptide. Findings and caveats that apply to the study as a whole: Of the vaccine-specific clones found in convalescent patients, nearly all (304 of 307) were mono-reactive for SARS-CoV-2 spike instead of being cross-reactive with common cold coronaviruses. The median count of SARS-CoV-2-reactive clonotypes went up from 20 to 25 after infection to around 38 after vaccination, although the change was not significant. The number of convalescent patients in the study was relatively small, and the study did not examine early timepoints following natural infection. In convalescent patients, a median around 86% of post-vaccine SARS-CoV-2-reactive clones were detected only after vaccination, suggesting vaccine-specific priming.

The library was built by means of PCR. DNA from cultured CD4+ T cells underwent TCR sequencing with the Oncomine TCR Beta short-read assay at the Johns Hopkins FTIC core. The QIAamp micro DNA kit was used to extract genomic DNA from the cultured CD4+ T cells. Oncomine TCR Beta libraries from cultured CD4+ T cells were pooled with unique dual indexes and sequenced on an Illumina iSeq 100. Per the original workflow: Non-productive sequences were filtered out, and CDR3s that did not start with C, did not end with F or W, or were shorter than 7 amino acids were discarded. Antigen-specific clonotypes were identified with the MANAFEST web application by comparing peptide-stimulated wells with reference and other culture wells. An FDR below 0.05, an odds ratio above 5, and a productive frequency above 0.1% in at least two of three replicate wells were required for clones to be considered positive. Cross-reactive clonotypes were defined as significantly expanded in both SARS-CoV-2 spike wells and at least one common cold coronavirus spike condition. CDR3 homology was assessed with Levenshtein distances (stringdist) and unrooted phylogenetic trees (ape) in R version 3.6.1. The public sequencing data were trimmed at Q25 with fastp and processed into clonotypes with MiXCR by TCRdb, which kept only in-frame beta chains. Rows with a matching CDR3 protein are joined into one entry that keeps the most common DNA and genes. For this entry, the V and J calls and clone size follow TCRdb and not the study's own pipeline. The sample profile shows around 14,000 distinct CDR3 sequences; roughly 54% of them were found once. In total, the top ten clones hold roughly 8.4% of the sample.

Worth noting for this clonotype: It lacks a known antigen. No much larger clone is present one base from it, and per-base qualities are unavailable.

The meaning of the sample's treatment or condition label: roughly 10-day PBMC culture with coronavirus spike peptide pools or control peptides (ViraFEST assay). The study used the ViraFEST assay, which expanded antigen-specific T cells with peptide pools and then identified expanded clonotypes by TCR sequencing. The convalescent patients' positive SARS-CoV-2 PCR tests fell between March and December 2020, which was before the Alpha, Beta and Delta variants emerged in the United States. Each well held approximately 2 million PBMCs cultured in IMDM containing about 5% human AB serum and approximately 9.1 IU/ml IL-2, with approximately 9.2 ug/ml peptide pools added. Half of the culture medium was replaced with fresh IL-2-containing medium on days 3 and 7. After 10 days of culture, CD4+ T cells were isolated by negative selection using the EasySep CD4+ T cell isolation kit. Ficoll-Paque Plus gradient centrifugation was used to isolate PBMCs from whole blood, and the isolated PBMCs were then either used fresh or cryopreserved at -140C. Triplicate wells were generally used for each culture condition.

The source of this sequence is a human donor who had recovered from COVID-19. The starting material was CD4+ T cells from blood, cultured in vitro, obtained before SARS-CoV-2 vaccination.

The DNA sequence reads TGTGCCAGCAGCACCGGACTCACGGCCTACACCGGGGAGCTGTTTTTT. Translated, it reads CASSTGLTAYTGELFF. This chain joins TRBV7-4 to TRBJ2-2, and possibly TRBD2, on 5 matching bases. V is cut by 5 bases and J by 3 bases, and the space between the germline ends is 16 bases. Reading from cysteine to phenylalanine, the CDR3 counts 16 amino acids. Left in the record is the CDR3 DNA by itself, 48 bases read in frame from the first base. Per the germline V gene, SGHVT is the CDR1 and SQSDAQ is the CDR2.